The 11 T cell receptor beta chains listed next were all sequenced from one sample in a study of T cells in Graves' hyperthyroidism and ophthalmopathy. Researchers amplified the TCR beta CDR3 regions from RNA transcripts. First-round RT-PCR of the TCR CDR3 relied on the HTBI primer set. TCRdb re-derived calls from the multiplex PCR reads in MiXCR, one entry per CDR3 protein. Of approximately 590,000 distinct CDR3 sequences listed, 46% are singletons. Specimen: peripheral blood or thyroid tissue (not recorded which). These receptors all come from a woman under 30 with Graves' hyperthyroidism.

This clonotype was counted only a few times. This chain joins TRBV9 and TRBJ1-2; D is ambiguous. The V and J ends lost 1 base and 2 bases respectively, with 6 bases between them. CDR1 SGDLS and CDR2 YYNGEE come from the germline V gene. CDR3 length equals 13 residues. This chain's CDR3 is CASSVPGNYGYTF. For the CDR3, the DNA is TGTGCCAGCAGCGTACCGGGGAACTATGGCTACACCTTC. Full variable domain (outside the CDR3, taken from reference TRBV9 and TRBJ1-2): DSGVTQTPKHLITATGQRVTLRCSPRSGDLSVYWYQQSLDQGLQFLIQYYNGEERAKGNILERFSAQQFPDLHSELNLSSLELGDSALYFCASSVPGNYGYTFGSGTRLTVV.

This clonotype was observed at least ten times. V is TRBV5-6 and J is TRBJ1-5; D is unresolved. The CDR3 is 16 residues long. The germline V and J ends were trimmed by 4 bases and 2 bases, with 16 bases remaining between them. Germline V gene data show CDR1 as SGHDT and CDR2 as YYEEEE. This CDR3 reads CASSRTGSWGNQPQHF. Written as DNA, the CDR3 is TGTGCCAGCAGCCGCACTGGCAGTTGGGGCAATCAGCCCCAGCATTTT.

The chain joins TRBV5-1 to TRBJ1-1, with no clear D. The CDR3 has 14 amino acids. Germline V lookup: CDR1 SGHRS, CDR2 YFSETQ. V shed 0 bases and J shed 4 bases, with 10 bases lying between them. The CDR3 sequence is CASSLDLWSTEAFF. The CDR3 nucleotides read TGCGCCAGCAGCTTGGACTTGTGGTCCACTGAAGCTTTCTTT.

The chain carries TRBV7-9 and TRBJ1-3; no clear D. Germline V lookup: CDR1 SEHNR, CDR2 FQNEAQ (reference sequence). The CDR3 consists of 12 residues. V lost 1 base and J lost 8, with 6 bases in between. In DNA, the CDR3 is TGTGCCAGCAGCTTAGATGTATACACCATATATTTT. This encodes CASSLDVYTIYF.

The J gene is TRBJ2-7, the V gene TRBV5-1, with unresolved D. Germline loops: CDR1 SGHRS, CDR2 YFSETQ. Between the trimmed V and J ends, which lost 2 bases and 5 bases, there was a span of 14 bases. This CDR3 comprises 14 residues. The CDR3: CASSFLGGGDEQYF. The CDR3 coding sequence is TGCGCCAGCAGCTTTCTGGGCGGTGGGGACGAGCAGTACTTC.

This clonotype was counted many times. This rearrangement joins TRBV2 to TRBJ1-2; D might be TRBD1 (6 bases). V was clipped by 0 bases and J by 4 bases, with 9 bases between them. The CDR3 has 14 amino acids. Germline CDR1 SNHLY, CDR2 FYNNEI. As DNA, the CDR3 is TGTGCCAGCAGTGAAGCAGGGGGGGGCTATGGCTACACCTTC. It is translated as CASSEAGGGYGYTF.

This clonotype has only a few counts. This chain uses TRBV15 with TRBJ1-2; D call uncertain. Germline V gives CDR1 LNHNV, CDR2 YYDKDF (reference sequence). V was clipped by 4 bases and J by 7 bases, with 7 bases between them. The CDR3 consists of 11 residues. CDR3: CATSIRAGYTF. The CDR3 coding sequence is TGTGCCACCAGCATAAGGGCTGGCTACACCTTC.

This chain uses TRBV2 with TRBJ1-5, with D unresolved. The CDR3 runs to 16 residues. Germline V gives CDR1 SNHLY, CDR2 FYNNEI. With 6 bases removed from V and 0 bases from J, the gap between germline ends came to 15 bases. The chain's CDR3 is CASSARLGYSNQPQHF. CDR3 nucleotide sequence: TGTGCCAGCAGCGCCCGACTTGGGTATAGCAATCAGCCCCAGCATTTT.

The V and J genes are TRBV19 and TRBJ1-1; D is possibly TRBD1 (5 bases). This CDR3 spans 14 amino acids. V shed 1 base and J shed 4 bases, with 10 bases lying between them. Germline values: CDR1 LNHDA, CDR2 SQIVND (reference sequence). CDR3 bases: TGTGCCAGTAGTATAGCTAAGGGGTTCACTGAAGCTTTCTTT. It encodes CASSIAKGFTEAFF.

This chain uses TRBV7-9 with TRBJ2-7; a possible D gene is TRBD1 (6 bases). The length of the CDR3 is 15 residues. Germline assignment: CDR1 SEHNR and CDR2 FQNEAQ (reference sequence). Trimming left V 6 bases short and J 0 bases short, with 15 bases between. The CDR3 DNA sequence: TGTGCCAGCAGTTCAGGTGGGGACACCTCCTACGAGCAGTACTTC. Encoded protein: CASSSGGDTSYEQYF.

Note on this clonotype: As the CDR3 is not closed by the conserved phenylalanine or tryptophan, this likely results from a read error. The chain links TRBV2 to TRBJ2-5; 8 bases match TRBD1. V lost 1 base and J lost 0; bases outside the gene matches: 1. The CDR3 has 15 amino acids. The germline V gene has CDR1 SNHLY and CDR2 FYNNEI. DNA for the CDR3: TGTGCCAGCAGTGAAGGGACAGGGTACCAAGAGACCCAGTACGTC. The encoded protein is CASSEGTGYQETQYV.